This TCR beta chain is from a study of OX40 agonist ivuxolimab in advanced cancers. Background on the study: The patients received ivuxolimab by intravenous route every 2 weeks at 0.01 to 10 mg/kg. Among those treated, three patients had partial responses, one with hepatocellular carcinoma and two with cutaneous melanoma. Study results and caveats: CD4+ and CD8+ T cells in blood underwent clonal expansion by week 6 at 0.1 to 3.0 mg/kg.

Profiling relied on immunoSEQ multiplex PCR, and the TCRdb table lists in-frame clones only, not all of them. The repertoire consists of 30,000 to 45,000 clones, with 85% to 90% occurring once and the leading ten covering 2.4%. Germline V gives CDR1 SGHRS, CDR2 YFSETQ. The CDR3 consists of 12 residues. V lost 9 bases to trimming and J lost 2 bases; unmatched junction nucleotides: 3. On this clone: Its cognate antigen is unknown.

The TCR comes from an adult with an advanced solid tumor such as melanoma, head and neck, liver or kidney cancer. This specimen was CD4+ or CD8+ T cells sorted from blood, taken in a trial of the OX40 agonist ivuxolimab. The rearrangement links TRBV5-1 to TRBJ2-3, with 7 bases fitting TRBD2. Written as DNA, the CDR3 is TGCGCCACACGGGGGGTCACAGATACGCAGTATTTT. It encodes CATRGVTDTQYF.